This TCR beta chain appears in the sequencing data of a study of blood T cell repertoires in COVID-19 (dated by TCRdb to 2020 to 2021). Some background on the complete study: The collaborator samples originated in the United States, Italy and Spain and spanned the acute and convalescent phases of COVID-19. The repertoires were made available in a free public database intended to serve as a resource for research on the immune response to SARS-CoV-2. Deeply sampled blood TCRbeta repertoires from subjects exposed to, actively infected with, or recovered from COVID-19 were included in the dataset. Samples came from the ongoing ImmuneRACE study (first 160 participants) plus 1,254 subjects from 6 global collaborators. The material from the prospective study consisted of cDNA or gDNA derived from T cells, B-cell-depleted T cells, or PBMCs. Where HLA class I and class II types were available, the types were taken from metadata supplied by the sample provider, not from assay-based typing. Sample metadata almost always included a de-identified subject ID, COVID-19 status, age in years and sex.

About this clone itself: Its antigen is unknown. Base qualities are not recorded, but no much larger clone differs from it by a single base.

At one collaborating source in Seattle, patients were enrolled during active infection and were followed longitudinally through the course of disease. Each collaborating institution followed its own protocols to collect whole blood in K2EDTA tubes. For TCRbeta analysis, collaborators shipped samples in one of three forms: frozen whole blood, isolated PBMCs, or DNA extracted from either of those sample types. Study-level results and caveats: Clinical and demographic metadata were provided uncurated, with the amount varying by source and participant.

TCRbeta CDR3 regions were amplified from genomic DNA using the immunoSEQ Assay, a bias-controlled multiplex PCR. Concerning the study's data processing: The number of nucleated cells in each sample was estimated from the amplification of reference gene primers within the assay. To quantify the absolute abundance of each unique TCRbeta CDR3 rearrangement, sequence reads were collapsed and filtered. For each sample, productive Simpson clonality was calculated as the square root of Simpson's diversity index over productive rearrangements. As stored in TCRdb, this immuneACCESS dataset retains in-frame rearrangements with V and J assigned. A fraction of the clones does not appear; measured against another copy, unresolved V genes explain less than half of the discrepancy, and the remainder lacks a known reason. The DNA was the basis for D and trimming; V, J and clone size are from that table. For this sample there are 65,000 to 70,000 clones; around 85% appear just once. The ten largest make up 16% of the sample.

Sequencing was performed on peripheral blood. The clonotype originates from a man between 40 and 49 years old with COVID-19, enrolled during active disease.

The CDR3 loop reads CASKVPLVGFGYTF. The base sequence is TGTGCCAGTAAAGTCCCGTTGGTGGGCTTTGGCTACACCTTC. The sequence links TRBV19 to TRBJ1-2, with the D gene call left open. The CDR3 holds 14 amino acids from the cysteine to the phenylalanine. Only the CDR3 part of the read is kept: 42 bases, read in frame from the first base. V is pared back by 7 bases and J by 7 bases, with 19 bases lying between the germline termini. CDR1 LNHDA and CDR2 SQIVND were looked up in the germline V gene (reference sequence).